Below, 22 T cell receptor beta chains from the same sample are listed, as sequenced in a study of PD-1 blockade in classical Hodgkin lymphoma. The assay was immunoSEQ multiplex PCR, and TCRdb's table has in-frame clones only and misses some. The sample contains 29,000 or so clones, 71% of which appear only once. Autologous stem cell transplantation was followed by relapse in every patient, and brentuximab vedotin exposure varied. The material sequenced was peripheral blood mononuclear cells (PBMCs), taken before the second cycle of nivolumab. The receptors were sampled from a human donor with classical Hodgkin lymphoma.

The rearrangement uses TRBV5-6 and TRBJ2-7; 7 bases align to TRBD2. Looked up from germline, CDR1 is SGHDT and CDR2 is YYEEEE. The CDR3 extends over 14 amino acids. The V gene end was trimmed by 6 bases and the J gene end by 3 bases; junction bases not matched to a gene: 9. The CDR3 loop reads CASTSSGVSYEQYF. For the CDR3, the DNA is TGTGCCAGCACCTCAAGCGGGGTCAGCTACGAGCAGTACTTC.

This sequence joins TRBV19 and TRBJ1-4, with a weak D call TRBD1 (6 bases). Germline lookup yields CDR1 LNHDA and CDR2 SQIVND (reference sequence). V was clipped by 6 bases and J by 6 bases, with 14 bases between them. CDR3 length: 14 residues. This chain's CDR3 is CASRRGRTDEKLFF. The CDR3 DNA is TGTGCCAGTAGGAGGGGCCGGACAGATGAAAAACTGTTTTTT.

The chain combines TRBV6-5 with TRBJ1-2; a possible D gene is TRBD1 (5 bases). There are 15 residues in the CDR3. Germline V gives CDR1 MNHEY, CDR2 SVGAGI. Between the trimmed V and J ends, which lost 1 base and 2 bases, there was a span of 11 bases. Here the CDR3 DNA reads TGTGCCAGCAGTTACTTCGCGGAGGGGAACTATGGCTACACCTTC. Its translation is CASSYFAEGNYGYTF.

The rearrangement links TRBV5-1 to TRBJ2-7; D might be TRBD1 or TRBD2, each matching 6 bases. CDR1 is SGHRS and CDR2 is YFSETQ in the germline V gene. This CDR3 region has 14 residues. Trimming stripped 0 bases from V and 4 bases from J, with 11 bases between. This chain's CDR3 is CASSLEGGWYEQYF. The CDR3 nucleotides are TGCGCCAGCAGCTTGGAGGGGGGCTGGTACGAGCAGTACTTC.

The CDR3 loop reads CASSLDSAMNTEAFF. CDR3 sequence (DNA): TGCGCCAGCAGCCTTGACTCGGCCATGAACACTGAAGCTTTCTTT. V is TRBV4-3 and J is TRBJ1-1; no definite D call. CDR3 length: 15 amino acids. V was clipped by 4 bases and J by 0 bases, with 12 bases between them. The germline V gene encodes CDR1 LGHNA and CDR2 YSLEER.

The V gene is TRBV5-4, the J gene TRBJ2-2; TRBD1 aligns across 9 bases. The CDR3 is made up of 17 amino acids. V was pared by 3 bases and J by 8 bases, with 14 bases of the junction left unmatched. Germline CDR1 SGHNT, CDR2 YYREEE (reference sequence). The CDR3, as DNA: TGTGCCAGCAGCTCCCTTACCGGGACAGGGCGTCCGGGGGAGCTGTTTTTT. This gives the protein CASSSLTGTGRPGELFF.

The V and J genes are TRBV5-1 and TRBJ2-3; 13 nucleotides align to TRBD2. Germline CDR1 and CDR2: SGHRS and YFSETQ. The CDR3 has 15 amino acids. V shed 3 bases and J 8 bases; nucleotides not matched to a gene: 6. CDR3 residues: CASSSGLAGVFTQYF. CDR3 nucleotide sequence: TGCGCCAGCAGCTCAGGACTAGCGGGGGTCTTTACGCAGTATTTT.

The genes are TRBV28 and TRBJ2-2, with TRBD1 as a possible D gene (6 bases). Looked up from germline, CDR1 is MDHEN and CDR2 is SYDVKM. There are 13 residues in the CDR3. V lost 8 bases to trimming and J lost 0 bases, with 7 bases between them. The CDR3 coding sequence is TGTGCCAGCGGGGGCCCGAACACCGGGGAGCTGTTTTTT. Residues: CASGGPNTGELFF.

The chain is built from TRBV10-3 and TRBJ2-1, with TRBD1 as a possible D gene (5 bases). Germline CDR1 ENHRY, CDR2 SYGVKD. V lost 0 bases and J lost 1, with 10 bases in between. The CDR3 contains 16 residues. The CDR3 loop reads CAISESGQNSYNEQFF. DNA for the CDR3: TGTGCCATCAGTGAGTCTGGACAAAATTCCTACAATGAGCAGTTCTTC.

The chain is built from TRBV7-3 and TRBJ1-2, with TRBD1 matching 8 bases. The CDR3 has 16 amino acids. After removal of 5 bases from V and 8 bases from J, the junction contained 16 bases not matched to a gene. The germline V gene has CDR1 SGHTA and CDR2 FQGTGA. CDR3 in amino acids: CASSPGQGRTLGGYTF. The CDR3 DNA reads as TGTGCCAGCAGCCCAGGACAGGGTCGAACTTTGGGCGGCTACACCTTC.

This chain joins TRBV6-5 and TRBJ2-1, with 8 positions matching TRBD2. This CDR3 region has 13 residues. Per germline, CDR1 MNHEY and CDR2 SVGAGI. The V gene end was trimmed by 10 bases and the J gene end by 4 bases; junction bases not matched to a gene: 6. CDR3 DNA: TGTGCCACCGGGGGGGCTACATACAATGAGCAGTTCTTC. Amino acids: CATGGATYNEQFF.

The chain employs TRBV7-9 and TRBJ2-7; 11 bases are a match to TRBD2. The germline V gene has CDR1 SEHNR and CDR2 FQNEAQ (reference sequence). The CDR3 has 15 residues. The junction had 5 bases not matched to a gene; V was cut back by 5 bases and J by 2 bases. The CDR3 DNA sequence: TGTGCCAGCAGCCCCCTAGCGGGGGGACCCTACGAGCAGTACTTC. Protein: CASSPLAGGPYEQYF. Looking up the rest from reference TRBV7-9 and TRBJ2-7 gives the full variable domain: DTGVSQNPRHKITKRGQNVTFRCDPISEHNRLYWYRQTLGQGPEFLTYFQNEAQLEKSRLLSDRFSAERPKGSFSTLEIQRTEQGDSAMYLCASSPLAGGPYEQYFGPGTRLTVT.

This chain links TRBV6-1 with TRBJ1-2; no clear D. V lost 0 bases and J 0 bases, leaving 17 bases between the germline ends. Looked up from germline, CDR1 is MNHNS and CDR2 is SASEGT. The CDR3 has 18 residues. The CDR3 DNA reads TGTGCCAGCAGTGAAGCCGAAGTCTTCGTTGCCTCTAACTATGGCTACACCTTC. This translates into CASSEAEVFVASNYGYTF.

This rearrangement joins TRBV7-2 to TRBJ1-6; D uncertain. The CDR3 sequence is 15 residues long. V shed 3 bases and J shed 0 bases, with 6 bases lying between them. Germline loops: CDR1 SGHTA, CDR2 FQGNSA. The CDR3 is CASSFGSSYNSPLHF. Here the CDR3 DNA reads TGTGCCAGCAGCTTTGGTAGCTCCTATAATTCACCCCTCCACTTT.

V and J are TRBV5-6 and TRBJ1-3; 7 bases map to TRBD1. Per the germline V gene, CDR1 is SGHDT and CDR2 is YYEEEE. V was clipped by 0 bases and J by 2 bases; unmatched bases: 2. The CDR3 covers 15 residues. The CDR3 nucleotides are TGTGCCAGCAGCTTGGGACAGGGTACTGGAAACACCATATATTTT. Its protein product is CASSLGQGTGNTIYF. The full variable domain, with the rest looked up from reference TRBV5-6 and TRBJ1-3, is DAGVTQSPTHLIKTRGQQVTLRCSPKSGHDTVSWYQQALGQGPQFIFQYYEEEERQRGNFPDRFSGHQFPNYSSELNVNALLLGDSALYLCASSLGQGTGNTIYFGEGSWLTVV.

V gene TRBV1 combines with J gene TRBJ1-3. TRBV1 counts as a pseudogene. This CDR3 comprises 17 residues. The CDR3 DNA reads TGCACCAGCAGCCATATAAAGCCCGGTAAAAGGGGAAACACCATATATTTT. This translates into CTSSHIKPGKRGNTIYF.

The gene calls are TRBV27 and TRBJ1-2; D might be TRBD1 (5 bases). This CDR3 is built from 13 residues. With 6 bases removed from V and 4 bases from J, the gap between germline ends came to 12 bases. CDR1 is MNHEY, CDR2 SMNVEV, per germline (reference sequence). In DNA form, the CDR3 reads TGTGCCAGCAGCACAGGCCCAATCTATGGCTACACCTTC. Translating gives CASSTGPIYGYTF.

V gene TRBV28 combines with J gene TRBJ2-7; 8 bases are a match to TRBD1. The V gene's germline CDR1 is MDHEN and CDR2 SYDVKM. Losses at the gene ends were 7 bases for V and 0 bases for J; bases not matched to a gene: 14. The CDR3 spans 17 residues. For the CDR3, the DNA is TGTGCCAGCACCCGGACAGGGATCTATTCTAGCTCCTACGAGCAGTACTTC. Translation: CASTRTGIYSSSYEQYF.

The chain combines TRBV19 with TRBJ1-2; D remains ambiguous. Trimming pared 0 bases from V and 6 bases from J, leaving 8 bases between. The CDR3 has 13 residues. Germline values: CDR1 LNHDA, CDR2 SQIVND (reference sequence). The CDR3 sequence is CASSIEGGDGYTF. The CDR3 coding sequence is TGTGCCAGTAGTATAGAGGGCGGGGATGGCTACACCTTC.

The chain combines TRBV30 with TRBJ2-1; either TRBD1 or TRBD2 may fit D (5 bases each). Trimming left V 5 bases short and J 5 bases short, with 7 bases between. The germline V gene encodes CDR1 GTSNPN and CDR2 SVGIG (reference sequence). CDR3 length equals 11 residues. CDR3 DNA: TGTGCCTGGGGGGGTAACAATGAGCAGTTCTTC. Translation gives CAWGGNNEQFF.

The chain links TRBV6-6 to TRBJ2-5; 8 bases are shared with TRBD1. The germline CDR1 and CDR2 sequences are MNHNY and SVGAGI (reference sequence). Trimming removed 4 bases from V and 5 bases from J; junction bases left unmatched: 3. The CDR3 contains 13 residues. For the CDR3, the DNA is TGTGCCAGCAGTTCAGGGGGCCGTGAGACCCAGTACTTC. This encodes CASSSGGRETQYF.

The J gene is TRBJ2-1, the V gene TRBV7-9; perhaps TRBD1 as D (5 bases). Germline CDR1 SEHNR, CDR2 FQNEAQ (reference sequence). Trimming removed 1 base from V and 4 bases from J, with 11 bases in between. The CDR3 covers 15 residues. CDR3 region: CASSLGAGNYNEQFF. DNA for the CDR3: TGTGCCAGCAGCTTAGGGGCAGGGAATTACAATGAGCAGTTCTTC.